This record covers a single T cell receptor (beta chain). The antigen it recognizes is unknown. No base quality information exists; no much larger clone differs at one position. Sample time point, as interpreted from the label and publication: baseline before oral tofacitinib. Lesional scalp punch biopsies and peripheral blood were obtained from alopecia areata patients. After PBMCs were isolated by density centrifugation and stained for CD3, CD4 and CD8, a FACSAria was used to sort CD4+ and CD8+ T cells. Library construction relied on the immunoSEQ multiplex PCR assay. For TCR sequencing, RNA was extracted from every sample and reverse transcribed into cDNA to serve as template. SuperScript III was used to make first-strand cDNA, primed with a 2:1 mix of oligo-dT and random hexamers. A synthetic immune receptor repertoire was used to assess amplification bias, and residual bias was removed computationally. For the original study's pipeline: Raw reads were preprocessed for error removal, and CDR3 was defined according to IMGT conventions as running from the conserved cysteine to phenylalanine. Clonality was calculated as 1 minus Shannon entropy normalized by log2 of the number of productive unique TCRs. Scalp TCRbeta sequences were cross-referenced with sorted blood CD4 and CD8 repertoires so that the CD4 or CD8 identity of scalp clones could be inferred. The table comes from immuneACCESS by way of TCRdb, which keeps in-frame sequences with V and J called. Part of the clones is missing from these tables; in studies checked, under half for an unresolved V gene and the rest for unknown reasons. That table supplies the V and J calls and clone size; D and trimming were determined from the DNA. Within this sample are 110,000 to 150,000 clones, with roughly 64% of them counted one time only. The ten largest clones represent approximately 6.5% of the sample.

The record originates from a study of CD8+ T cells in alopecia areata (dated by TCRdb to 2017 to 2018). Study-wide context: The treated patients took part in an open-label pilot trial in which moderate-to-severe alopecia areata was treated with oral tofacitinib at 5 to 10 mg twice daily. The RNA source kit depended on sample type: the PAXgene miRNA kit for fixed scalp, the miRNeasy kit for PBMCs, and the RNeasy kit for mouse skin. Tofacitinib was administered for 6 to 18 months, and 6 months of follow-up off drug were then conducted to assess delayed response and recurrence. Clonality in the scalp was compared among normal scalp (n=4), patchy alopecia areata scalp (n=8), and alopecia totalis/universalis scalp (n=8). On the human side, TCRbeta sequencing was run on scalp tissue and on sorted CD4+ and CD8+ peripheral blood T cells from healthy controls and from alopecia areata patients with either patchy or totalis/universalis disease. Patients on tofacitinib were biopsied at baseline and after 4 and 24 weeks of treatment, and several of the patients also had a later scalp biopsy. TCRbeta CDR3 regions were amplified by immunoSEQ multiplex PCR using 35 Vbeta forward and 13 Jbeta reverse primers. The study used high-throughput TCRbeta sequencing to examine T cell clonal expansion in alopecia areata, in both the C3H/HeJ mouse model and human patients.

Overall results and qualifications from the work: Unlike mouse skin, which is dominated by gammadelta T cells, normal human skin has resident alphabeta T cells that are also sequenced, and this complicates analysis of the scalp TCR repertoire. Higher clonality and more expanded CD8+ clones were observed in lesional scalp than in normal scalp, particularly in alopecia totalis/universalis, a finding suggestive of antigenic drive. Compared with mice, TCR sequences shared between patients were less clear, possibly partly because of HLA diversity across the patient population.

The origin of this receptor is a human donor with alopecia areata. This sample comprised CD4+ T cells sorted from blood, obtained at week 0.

Read as DNA, the sequence is TGCGCCAACGAATTGACAGGCGGGGAGACCCAGTACTTC. It is translated as CANELTGGETQYF. This chain joins TRBV5-1 to TRBJ2-5; TRBD1 might be the D gene, on 6 matching bases. Relative to germline, V is 9 bases shorter and J is 5 bases shorter, with 17 bases between their ends. For CDR1 and CDR2, the germline V gene lists SGHRS and YFSETQ. Its CDR3 holds 13 amino acids, cysteine through phenylalanine. Just the 39-base CDR3 DNA is kept, in frame starting at base 1.